This TCR beta chain was observed in a study of T cell responses to AZD1222 COVID-19 vaccine. Comment on this clone: What it binds is not known.

Study-wide findings and caveats: The study sampled repertoires only after the peak T cell response.

TCRdb's table, derived via immunoSEQ multiplex PCR, lists solely in-frame clones and lacks some. The sample contains 75,000 to 80,000 clones, 85% to 90% of which appear only once. This receptor was identified in an adult who received the AZD1222 COVID-19 vaccine. Specimen: peripheral blood, collected 28 days after the second AZD1222 dose.

The DNA for the CDR3 is TGTGCCAGCAGCTGGACAGGGGACTCCTACGAGCAGTACTTC. This sequence encodes CASSWTGDSYEQYF. V and J are TRBV11-1 and TRBJ2-7; 9 bases align to TRBD1. The CDR3 runs to 14 residues. CDR1 and CDR2 (germline): SGHAT, FQDESV (reference sequence). Losses at the gene ends were 4 bases for V and 0 bases for J; bases not matched to a gene: 1.